A selection of T cell receptor beta chains follows, all from one sample in a study of blood T cell repertoires in COVID-19. The table came from immunoSEQ multiplex PCR; TCRdb's copy has only in-frame clones and leaves some out. The table includes about 190,000 clones, about 85% detected once. Sequencing was performed on peripheral blood. The receptors stem from a man in his sixties or seventies with active or convalescent COVID-19. Each CDR3 is given with its conserved first and last residue. Each record gives: V gene, clone size, D gene, J gene, CDR3 protein, CDR3 DNA. A D gene is named only where the DNA matches it firmly. Not all rows give a size; the values are once, few, many and, for expanded clones, a class.

>TRBV6-2/TRBV6-3|.|.|TRBJ1-1
CASSPQKPGVRAVNTEAFF
TGTGCCAGCAGTCCCCAGAAGCCAGGGGTGCGGGCAGTGAACACTGAAGCTTTCTTT
>TRBV7-8|.|.|TRBJ2-2
CASSSGGQTASLRTGELFF
TGTGCCAGCAGCTCGGGAGGACAGACAGCATCACTCCGCACCGGGGAGCTGTTTTTT
>TRBV9|.|.|TRBJ2-1
CASSVGLGVGEQFF
TGTGCCAGCAGCGTTGGACTCGGTGTTGGTGAGCAGTTCTTC
>TRBV27|.|TRBD2|TRBJ2-1
CASSRTSGLAGGPYNEQFF
TGTGCCAGCAGTCGGACATCGGGACTAGCGGGAGGGCCCTACAATGAGCAGTTCTTC
>TRBV4-3|.|.|TRBJ2-2
CASSQDFYGELFF
TGCGCCAGCAGCCAAGATTTCTACGGGGAGCTGTTTTTT
>TRBV28|many|.|TRBJ1-5
CASSFRGVGNQPQHF
TGTGCCAGCAGTTTTCGGGGAGTGGGCAATCAGCCCCAGCATTTT
>TRBV6-1|.|.|TRBJ1-2
CASSSRAHYGYTF
TGTGCCAGCAGTTCCAGGGCACACTATGGCTACACCTTC
>TRBV28|.|.|TRBJ1-6
CASRTSDSPLHF
TGTGCCAGCAGAACCTCGGATTCACCCCTCCACTTT
>TRBV28|.|.|TRBJ1-3
CASRLRGNLGGNTIYF
TGTGCCAGCAGGTTAAGGGGAAACCTGGGTGGAAACACCATATATTTT
>TRBV7-9|once|.|TRBJ1-6
CASSPQQGGSPLHF
TGTGCCAGCAGCCCGCAGCAGGGTGGGTCACCCCTCCACTTT
>TRBV12-3/TRBV12-4|.|.|TRBJ1-3
CASRVQSGNTIYF
TGTGCCAGCAGAGTACAGTCTGGAAACACCATATATTTT
>TRBV3-1/TRBV3-2|.|TRBD2|TRBJ2-7
CASSPPGGATYEQYF
TGTGCCAGCAGCCCCCCGGGGGGGGCCACCTACGAGCAGTACTTC
>TRBV5-1|.|.|TRBJ1-2
CASSLGGGDGYTF
TGCGCCAGCAGCTTGGGTGGGGGCGATGGCTACACCTTC
>TRBV7-9|.|.|TRBJ1-5
CASSLEGRSVSNQPQHF
TGTGCCAGCAGCTTAGAGGGGAGGTCCGTTAGCAATCAGCCCCAGCATTTT
>TRBV7-8|.|.|TRBJ1-1
CASSSRGLVEAFF
TGTGCCAGCAGCTCCCGTGGACTCGTTGAAGCTTTCTTT
>TRBV5-6|.|TRBD1|TRBJ2-5
CASSPGGFETQYF
TGTGCCAGCAGCCCAGGGGGTTTCGAGACCCAGTACTTC
>TRBV7-9|.|TRBD1|TRBJ1-2
CASSLAGGESGYTF
TGTGCCAGCAGCTTAGCAGGGGGCGAATCGGGCTACACCTTC
>TRBV5-4|.|.|TRBJ2-3
CASNGGGSDTQYF
TGTGCCAGCAACGGTGGAGGCTCCGATACGCAGTATTTT
>TRBV3-1/TRBV3-2|.|TRBD2|TRBJ2-5
CASSQTSGREGDQYF
TGTGCCAGCAGCCAGACTAGCGGGAGAGAGGGGGACCAGTACTTC
>TRBV24-1|once|TRBD2|TRBJ2-5
CATSGGLAGETQYF
TGTGCCACCAGTGGGGGACTAGCGGGTGAGACCCAGTACTTC